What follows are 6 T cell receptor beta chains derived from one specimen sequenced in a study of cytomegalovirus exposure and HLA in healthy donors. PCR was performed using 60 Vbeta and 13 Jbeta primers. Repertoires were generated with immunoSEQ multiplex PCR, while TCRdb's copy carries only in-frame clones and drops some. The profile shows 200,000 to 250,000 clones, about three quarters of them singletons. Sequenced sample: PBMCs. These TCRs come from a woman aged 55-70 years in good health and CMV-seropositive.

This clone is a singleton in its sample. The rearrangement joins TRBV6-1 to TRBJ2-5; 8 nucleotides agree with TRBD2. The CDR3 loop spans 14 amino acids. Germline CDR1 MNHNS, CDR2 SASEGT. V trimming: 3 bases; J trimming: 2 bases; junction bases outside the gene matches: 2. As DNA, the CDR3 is TGTGCCAGCAGTGATGGACTAGCTCAAGAGACCCAGTACTTC. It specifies CASSDGLAQETQYF.

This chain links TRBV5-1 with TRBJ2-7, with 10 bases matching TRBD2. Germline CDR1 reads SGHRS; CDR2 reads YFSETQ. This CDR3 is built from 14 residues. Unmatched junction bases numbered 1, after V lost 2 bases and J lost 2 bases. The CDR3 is CASSLAGGPYEQYF. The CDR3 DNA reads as TGCGCCAGCAGCTTAGCGGGAGGGCCCTACGAGCAGTACTTC. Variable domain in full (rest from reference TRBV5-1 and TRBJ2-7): KAGVTQTPRYLIKTRGQQVTLSCSPISGHRSVSWYQQTPGQGLQFLFEYFSETQRNKGNFPGRFSGRQFSNSRSEMNVSTLELGDSALYLCASSLAGGPYEQYFGPGTRLTVT.

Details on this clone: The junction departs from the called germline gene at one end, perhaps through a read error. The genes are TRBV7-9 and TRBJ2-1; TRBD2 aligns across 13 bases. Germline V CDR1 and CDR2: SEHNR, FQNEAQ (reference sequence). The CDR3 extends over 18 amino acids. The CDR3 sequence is CSSSLATSGRRRGNEQFF. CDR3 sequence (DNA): TGTTCCAGCAGCTTAGCGACTAGCGGGAGGCGAAGGGGCAATGAGCAGTTCTTC.

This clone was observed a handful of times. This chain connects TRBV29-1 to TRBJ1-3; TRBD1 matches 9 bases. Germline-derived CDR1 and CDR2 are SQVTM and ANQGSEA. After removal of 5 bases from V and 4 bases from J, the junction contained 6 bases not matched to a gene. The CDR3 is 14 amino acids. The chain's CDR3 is CSVWDRAGGNTIYF. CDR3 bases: TGCAGCGTTTGGGACAGGGCCGGGGGAAACACCATATATTTT.

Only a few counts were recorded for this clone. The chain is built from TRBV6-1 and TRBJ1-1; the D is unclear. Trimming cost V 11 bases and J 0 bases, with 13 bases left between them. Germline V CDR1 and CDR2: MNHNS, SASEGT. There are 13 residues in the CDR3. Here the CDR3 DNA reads TGTGCCGGCCAGTCCGGGATGAACACTGAAGCTTTCTTT. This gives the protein CAGQSGMNTEAFF.

The CDR3 nucleotides are TGTGCCAGCAGCCGATTAGCGGGAGGACCCTACAATGAGCAGTTCTTC. Protein product: CASSRLAGGPYNEQFF. The rearrangement links TRBV5-6 to TRBJ2-1; 10 positions agree with TRBD2. V lost 4 bases to trimming and J lost 2 bases; unmatched junction nucleotides: 6. The CDR3 spans 16 residues. From germline, CDR1 is SGHDT and CDR2 YYEEEE.